What follows are 3 T cell receptor beta chains derived from one specimen sequenced in a study of T cell changes during pregnancy in multiple sclerosis. Profiling relied on immunoSEQ multiplex PCR, and the TCRdb table lists in-frame clones only, not all of them. The table shows around 40,000 clones, with about nine tenths occurring only once. The input for sequencing was CD4+ T cells from peripheral blood mononuclear cells, taken in the first trimester of pregnancy. The origin of the receptors is a female donor in good health, enrolled as a control in a pregnancy study.

The V call is TRBV2, the J call TRBJ1-6, with a possible D match to TRBD1 (6 bases). Germline CDR1 is SNHLY and CDR2 is FYNNEI. The CDR3 extends over 15 amino acids. V was trimmed by 2 bases and J by 6 bases, leaving 11 bases between them. In nucleotides, the CDR3 is TGTGCCAGCAGTGAACAGGGGCACGGTAATTCACCCCTCCACTTT. Its protein is CASSEQGHGNSPLHF.

V gene TRBV11-2 combines with J gene TRBJ2-7; 8 positions agree with TRBD2. Germline CDR1 and CDR2: SGHAT and FQNNGV. The junction had 8 bases not matched to a gene; V was cut back by 4 bases and J by 3 bases. The CDR3 runs to 15 residues. CDR3 nucleotide sequence: TGTGCCAGCAGCTCCGAGCGGGGGCCTCTCTACGAGCAGTACTTC. This encodes CASSSERGPLYEQYF.

Written as DNA, the CDR3 is TGTGCCAGCAGCCCGACAGGCGCCTCTGGGCGCGAGCAGTACTTC. Translation: CASSPTGASGREQYF. The chain joins TRBV5-4 to TRBJ2-7, with D maybe TRBD1 (6 bases). CDR3 length: 15 amino acids. Per the germline V gene, CDR1 is SGHNT and CDR2 is YYREEE (reference sequence). Trimming cost V 4 bases and J 6 bases, with 20 bases left between them.